This T cell receptor (beta chain) came from a study of blood T cells in healthy people across ages. The CDR3 has 14 residues. Germline V gene sequence: CDR1 SGHRS, CDR2 YFSETQ. V was shortened by 4 bases and J by 6 bases, with 13 bases between the two germline ends. A minimum of 5.5 micrograms of total RNA was extracted per sample. Study-level results: While age rose, TCR beta diversity per million T cells dropped in a roughly linear way. Unsorted PBMCs ruled out conclusive naive versus antigen-experienced comparison.

A second PCR, run for roughly 7 to 11 cycles, used a sample-barcoded 5' primer plus a J-beta primer mix. TCRdb fed the 5' RACE reads into MiXCR, producing one record per CDR3 protein. The sample shows around 650,000 distinct CDR3 sequences, around 43% of them seen only once. For this clonotype: As yet, its antigen is unknown.

The sequenced sample consisted of blood. This sequence originates from a man older than 75 in good health. The chain links TRBV5-1 to TRBJ2-2; no reliable D call. The CDR3 spells CASSVDAGSGELFF. The CDR3 DNA reads TGCGCCAGCAGCGTGGACGCCGGGTCCGGGGAGCTGTTTTTT.